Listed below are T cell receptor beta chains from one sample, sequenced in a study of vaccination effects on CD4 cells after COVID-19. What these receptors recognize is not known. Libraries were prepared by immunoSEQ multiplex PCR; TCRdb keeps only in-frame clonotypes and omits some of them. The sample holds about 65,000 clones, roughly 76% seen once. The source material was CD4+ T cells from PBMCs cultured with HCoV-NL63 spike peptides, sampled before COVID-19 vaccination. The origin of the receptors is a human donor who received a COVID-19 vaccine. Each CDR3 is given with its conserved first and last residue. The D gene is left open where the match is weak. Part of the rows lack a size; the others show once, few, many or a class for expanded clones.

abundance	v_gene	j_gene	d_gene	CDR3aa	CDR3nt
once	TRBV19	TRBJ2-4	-	CASSILQDVAKNIQYF	TGTGCCAGTAGTATTTTACAGGACGTAGCCAAAAACATTCAGTACTTC
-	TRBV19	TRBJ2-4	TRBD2	CASSPVGGVTFQYF	TGTGCCAGTAGTCCCGTGGGGGGGGTTACCTTTCAGTACTTC
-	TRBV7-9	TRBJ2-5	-	CASSSTGKETQYF	TGTGCCAGCAGCAGTACAGGGAAAGAGACCCAGTACTTC
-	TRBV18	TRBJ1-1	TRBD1	CASSPTGGTMNTEAFF	TGTGCCAGCTCACCTACAGGGGGGACTATGAACACTGAAGCTTTCTTT
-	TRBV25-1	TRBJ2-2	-	CASSDQNTGELFF	TGTGCCAGCAGTGACCAGAACACCGGGGAGCTGTTTTTT
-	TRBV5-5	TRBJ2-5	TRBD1	CASSLAWTGESETQYF	TGTGCCAGCAGCTTGGCCTGGACAGGGGAATCGGAGACCCAGTACTTC
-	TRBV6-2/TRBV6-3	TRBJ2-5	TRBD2	CASIPPVAGGQETQYF	TGTGCCAGCATCCCCCCCGTAGCGGGGGGACAAGAGACCCAGTACTTC
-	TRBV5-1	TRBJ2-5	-	CASSLTGGLQETQYF	TGCGCCAGCAGCTTGACGGGGGGCCTCCAAGAGACCCAGTACTTC
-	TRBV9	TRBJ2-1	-	CASSVVVAGPGNEQFF	TGTGCCAGCAGCGTAGTTGTTGCGGGGCCGGGGAATGAGCAGTTCTTC
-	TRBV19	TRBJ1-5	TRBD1	CASRDRGPNQPQHF	TGTGCCAGTAGAGACAGGGGGCCGAATCAGCCCCAGCATTTT
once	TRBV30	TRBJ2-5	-	CAWKGVLQETQYF	TGTGCCTGGAAAGGAGTGCTCCAAGAGACCCAGTACTTC
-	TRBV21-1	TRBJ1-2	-	CAKDVAGYTF	TGTGCTAAGGACGTTGCGGGCTACACCTTC
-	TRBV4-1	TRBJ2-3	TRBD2	CASRHSPRRGGPPHTDTQYF	TGCGCCAGCAGACATTCCCCAAGACGGGGGGGCCCACCCCACACAGATACGCAGTATTTT
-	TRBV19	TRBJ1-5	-	CASSLRDSNQPQHF	TGTGCCAGTAGTCTCCGGGACAGCAATCAGCCCCAGCATTTT
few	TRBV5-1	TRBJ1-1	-	CASSLVSNTEAFF	TGCGCCAGCAGCTTGGTGTCGAACACTGAAGCTTTCTTT
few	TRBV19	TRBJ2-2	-	CASSQGTGELFF	TGTGCCAGTAGCCAGGGGACCGGGGAGCTGTTTTTT
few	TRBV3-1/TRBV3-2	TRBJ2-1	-	CASSQETGPYNEQFF	TGTGCCAGCAGCCAAGAAACAGGGCCTTACAATGAGCAGTTCTTC
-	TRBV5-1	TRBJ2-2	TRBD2	CASSLGLAGNTGELFF	TGCGCCAGCAGCTTGGGACTAGCGGGGAACACCGGGGAGCTGTTTTTT
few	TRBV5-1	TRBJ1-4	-	CASSLVGLSKLFF	TGCGCCAGCAGCTTGGTTGGACTATCAAAACTGTTTTTT
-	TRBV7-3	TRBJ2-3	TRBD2	CASSFKAGGGTDTQYF	TGTGCCAGCAGCTTCAAAGCGGGGGGTGGCACAGATACGCAGTATTTT
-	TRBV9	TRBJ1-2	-	CASSVGDGRQARGYTF	TGTGCCAGCAGCGTAGGAGATGGAAGACAGGCAAGAGGCTACACCTTC
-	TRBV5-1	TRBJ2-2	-	CASSLGGAGELFF	TGCGCCAGCAGCTTGGGGGGGGCCGGGGAGCTGTTTTTT
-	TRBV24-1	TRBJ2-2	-	CATIPRGVVTGELFF	TGTGCCACCATCCCGAGGGGGGTAGTCACCGGGGAGCTGTTTTTT
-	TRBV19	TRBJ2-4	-	CASSIGGDLTKNIQYF	TGTGCCAGTAGTATAGGTGGAGACCTGACCAAAAACATTCAGTACTTC
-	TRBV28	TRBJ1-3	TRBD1	CATDSIGGSGNTIYF	TGTGCCACCGACAGTATAGGGGGCAGTGGAAACACCATATATTTT
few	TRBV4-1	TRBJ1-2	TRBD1	CASSLLVGQGAAGYTF	TGCGCCAGCAGCCTTCTAGTGGGACAGGGGGCTGCTGGCTACACCTTC
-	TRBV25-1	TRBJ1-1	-	CASSGSPSGTEAFF	TGTGCCAGCAGTGGGTCCCCGAGTGGTACTGAAGCTTTCTTT
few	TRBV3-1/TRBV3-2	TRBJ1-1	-	CASSRGHWGTEAFF	TGTGCCAGCAGCCGAGGACACTGGGGGACTGAAGCTTTCTTT
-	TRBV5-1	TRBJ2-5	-	CASSFPGREETQYF	TGCGCCAGCAGCTTTCCGGGGCGGGAAGAGACCCAGTACTTC
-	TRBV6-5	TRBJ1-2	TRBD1	CASSYSTGDAYGYTF	TGTGCCAGCAGTTACTCTACAGGGGACGCCTATGGCTACACCTTC
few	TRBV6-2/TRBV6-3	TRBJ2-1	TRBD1	CASSYNWDRAPNEQFF	TGTGCCAGCAGTTATAACTGGGACAGGGCCCCTAATGAGCAGTTCTTC
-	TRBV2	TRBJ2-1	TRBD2	CASSEAGLAGGNEQFF	TGTGCCAGCAGTGAAGCCGGGCTAGCGGGGGGGAATGAGCAGTTCTTC
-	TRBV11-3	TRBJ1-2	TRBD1	CASSLGQLVTNYGYTF	TGTGCCAGCAGCCTGGGACAGCTCGTTACTAACTATGGCTACACCTTC
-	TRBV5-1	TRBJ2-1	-	CASSLDRRSSYNEQFF	TGCGCCAGCAGCTTGGATCGGCGGTCCTCCTACAATGAGCAGTTCTTC
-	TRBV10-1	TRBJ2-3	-	CASSDVGETDTQYF	TGCGCCAGCAGTGATGTGGGGGAAACAGATACGCAGTATTTT
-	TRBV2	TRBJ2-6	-	CLTGAGANVLTF	TGCCTCACAGGTGCAGGGGCCAACGTCCTGACTTTC
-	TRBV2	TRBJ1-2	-	CASTIQGLRGYTF	TGTGCCAGCACTATACAAGGATTGCGCGGCTACACCTTC
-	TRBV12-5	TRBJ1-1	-	CASGLGHGDTEAFF	TGTGCTAGTGGTTTGGGACACGGAGACACTGAAGCTTTCTTT
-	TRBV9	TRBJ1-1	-	CASSATTVKGTEAFF	TGTGCCAGCAGCGCCACGACAGTTAAGGGCACTGAAGCTTTCTTT
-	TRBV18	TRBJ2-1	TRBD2	CASSTTSGGLSYNEQFF	TGTGCCAGCTCGACGACTAGCGGGGGGCTTTCATACAATGAGCAGTTCTTC
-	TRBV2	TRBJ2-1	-	CASSEGGAGDNEQFF	TGTGCCAGCAGTGAAGGTGGGGCCGGCGACAATGAGCAGTTCTTC
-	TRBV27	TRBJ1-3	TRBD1	CASSSRQGVGNTIYF	TGTGCCAGCAGTTCGCGACAGGGCGTCGGAAACACCATATATTTT
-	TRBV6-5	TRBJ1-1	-	CASTGSPNTEAFF	TGTGCCAGTACCGGGTCACCGAACACTGAAGCTTTCTTT
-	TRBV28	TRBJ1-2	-	CATSLRTSKGVDGYTF	TGTGCCACCTCTTTAAGGACCTCCAAAGGGGTTGACGGCTACACCTTC
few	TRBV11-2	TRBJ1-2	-	CASSSEGSGYTF	TGTGCCAGCAGCTCCGAGGGTAGCGGCTACACCTTC
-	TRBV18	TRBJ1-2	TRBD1	CASSPRQGSNYGYTF	TGTGCCAGCTCACCACGACAGGGTTCTAACTATGGCTACACCTTC
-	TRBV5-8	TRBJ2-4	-	CASSLGDPRVQYF	TGTGCCAGCAGCTTGGGGGACCCACGAGTTCAGTACTTC